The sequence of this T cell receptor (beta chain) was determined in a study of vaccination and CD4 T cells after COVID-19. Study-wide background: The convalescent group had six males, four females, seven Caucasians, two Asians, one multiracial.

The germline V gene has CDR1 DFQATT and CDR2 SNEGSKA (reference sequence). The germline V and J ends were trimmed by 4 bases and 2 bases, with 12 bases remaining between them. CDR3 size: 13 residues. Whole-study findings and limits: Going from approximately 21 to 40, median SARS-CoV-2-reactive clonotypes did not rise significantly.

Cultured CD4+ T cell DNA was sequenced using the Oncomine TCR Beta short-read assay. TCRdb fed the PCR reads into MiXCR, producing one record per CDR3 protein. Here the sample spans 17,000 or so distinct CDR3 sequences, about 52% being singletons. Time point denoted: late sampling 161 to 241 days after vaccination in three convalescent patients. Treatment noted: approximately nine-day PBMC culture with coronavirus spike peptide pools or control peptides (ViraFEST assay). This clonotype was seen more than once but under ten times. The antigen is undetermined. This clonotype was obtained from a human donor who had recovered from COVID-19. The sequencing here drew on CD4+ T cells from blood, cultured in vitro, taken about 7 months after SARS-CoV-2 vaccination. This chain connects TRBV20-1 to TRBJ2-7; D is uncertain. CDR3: CSAKGPTAYEQYF. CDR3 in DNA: TGCAGTGCTAAAGGACCGACCGCCTACGAGCAGTACTTC.